This T cell receptor beta chain was found in a study of control samples from healthy donors and cancer patients. The CDR3 consists of 16 residues. Germline CDR1 is SGHNT and CDR2 is YYREEE (reference sequence). The V end lost 0 bases, the J end lost 0 bases, and 10 bases lay between the germline ends. The assay was immunoSEQ multiplex PCR, and TCRdb's table has in-frame clones only and misses some. The table has around 250,000 clones, roughly 80% seen once. The chain employs TRBV5-4 and TRBJ2-1, with D possibly TRBD1 on 6 matching bases. The source material was PBMCs. The receptor comes from a woman aged 55-69 years with lung cancer. The DNA for the CDR3 is TGTGCCAGCAGCTTGGGGTGGGACACCTCCTACAATGAGCAGTTCTTC. Amino acid sequence: CASSLGWDTSYNEQFF.